This T cell receptor beta chain was captured by sequencing in a study of identical twins. Study-level results: Twins' surplus sharing was weaker for beta out-of-frame sequences.

J gave up 4 bases and V 10 bases, and 6 bases lay outside the gene matches. This CDR3 is built from 13 residues. CDR1 ENHRY and CDR2 SYGVKD come from the germline V gene. There are many counts of this clonotype. What it binds is not known. Unique molecular identifiers were present on the cDNA, which also gained a universal primer site by template switching. TCRdb recomputed calls from the 5' RACE reads with MiXCR, one row per CDR3 protein. Of 550,000 to 700,000 distinct CDR3 sequences in the sample, over 8.5% were seen once. The same data also contributed to another study, on yellow fever vaccine responses in identical twins. As reported in that work: Twins' vaccine T cell responses reportedly seemed partly convergent and partly personalized.

Sequenced: PBMCs. This clonotype originated in a young woman in good health. This chain joins TRBV10-3 and TRBJ2-2; 7 bases map to TRBD2. The CDR3 DNA is TGTGCCACCCGAGGGGAGGGCACCGGGGAGCTGTTTTTT. Translation gives CATRGEGTGELFF.